The 30 T cell receptor beta chains below all came from one sample that was sequenced in a study of CD8+CD57+ T cells in acquired aplastic anemia. TCR beta VDJ and CDR3 were profiled, and genomic DNA was the template. Via MiXCR, TCRdb re-called the reads, giving one row per CDR3 protein. The sample consists of under 500,000 distinct CDR3 sequences, around 30% of them appearing once. Patients who underwent sequencing had shown CD8+CD57+ cell expansion by flow cytometry. Source material: sorted CD4+, CD8+, or CD8+CD57+ T cells (not recorded which) from PBMCs. All receptors come from a human donor with aplastic anemia.

On this clonotype itself: A junction boundary mismatches the germline segment, possibly from a read error. This chain joins TRBV6-1 and TRBJ1-2; D perhaps matches TRBD1 (6 bases). CDR3 length: 14 amino acids. Germline assignment: CDR1 MNHNS and CDR2 SASEGT. The CDR3 DNA reads as TGTGCCAGTCGGTGGGGGGGGCAGGGAAACGGCTACATCTTC. Translating gives CASRWGGQGNGYIF.

This clonotype has at least ten counts. The chain recombines TRBV19 with TRBJ1-5; D is ambiguous. The germline V gene encodes CDR1 LNHDA and CDR2 SQIVND (reference sequence). This CDR3 region has 13 residues. V gave up 10 bases and J gave up 3 bases, with 13 bases separating them. In DNA form, the CDR3 reads TGTGCCACCCGGGCGATGGACAATCAGCCCCAGCATTTT. This gives the protein CATRAMDNQPQHF.

This clonotype was detected ten times or more. J is TRBJ2-7 and V is TRBV7-2; no reliable D call. The germline V gene has CDR1 SGHTA and CDR2 FQGNSA. Trimming removed 2 bases from V and 4 bases from J, with 12 bases in between. The CDR3 is 14 residues long. CDR3 sequence (DNA): TGTGCCAGCAGCTTACACACCGACCCTTACGAGCAGTACTTC. It encodes CASSLHTDPYEQYF.

The gene calls are TRBV30 and TRBJ2-6; D is undetermined. Trimming took 2 bases from V and 0 from J, leaving 8 bases between them. The germline V gene has CDR1 GTSNPN and CDR2 SVGIG (reference sequence). The CDR3 loop spans 15 amino acids. This chain's CDR3 is CAWSSSFSGANVLTF. CDR3 nucleotides: TGTGCCTGGAGTTCTTCATTCTCTGGGGCCAACGTCCTGACTTTC. The full variable domain, in which reference TRBV30 and TRBJ2-6 provide the parts outside the CDR3, is SQTIHQWPATLVQPVGSPLSLECTVEGTSNPNLYWYRQAAGRGLQLLFYSVGIGQISSEVPQNLSASRPQDRQFILSSKKLLLSDSGFYLCAWSSSFSGANVLTFGAGSRLTVL.

The chain joins TRBV6-5 to TRBJ1-4, with D possibly being TRBD1 (5 bases). Germline V gene lookup returns CDR1 MNHEY and CDR2 SVGAGI. V was pared by 0 bases and J by 6 bases, with 11 bases between. The CDR3 spans 15 residues. For the CDR3, the DNA is TGTGCCAGCAGTTACTCGGGGCCGCTTGATGAAAAACTGTTTTTT. Residues: CASSYSGPLDEKLFF.

In its sample, this clonotype was seen many times. CDR3 protein: CASSLATTGDREQYF. CDR3 sequence (DNA): TGTGCCAGCAGCTTAGCGACGACAGGGGACCGGGAGCAGTACTTC. The J gene is TRBJ2-7, the V gene TRBV7-8; the match to TRBD1 covers 8 bases. The CDR3 extends over 15 amino acids. The V gene end was trimmed by 0 bases and the J gene end by 7 bases; junction bases not matched to a gene: 8. The germline V gene encodes CDR1 SGHVS and CDR2 FQNEAQ.

This clonotype was seen a handful of times. This may arise from a read error, as a much more abundant clone is one base away. The genes are TRBV10-2 and TRBJ1-1; D is ambiguous. In germline, CDR1 is WSHSY, CDR2 SAAADI. Trimming shortened V by 7 bases and J by 11 bases, and 14 bases separated the two germline ends. This CDR3 is 11 amino acids long. The CDR3 sequence is CASTRRGFAFF. The CDR3 DNA sequence: TGCGCCAGCACTCGACGGGGTTTTGCTTTCTTT.

V and J are TRBV19 and TRBJ2-7; D remains ambiguous. The CDR3 extends over 17 amino acids. CDR1 and CDR2 from the germline V gene are LNHDA and SQIVND (reference sequence). V lost 11 bases to trimming and J lost 4 bases, with 30 bases between them. The CDR3 protein is CAEPRRSRSTILYEQYF. As DNA, the CDR3 is TGTGCCGAGCCCCGCCGTAGCAGGAGCACTATACTTTACGAGCAGTACTTC.

The chain employs TRBV10-3 and TRBJ1-5, with 8 positions matching TRBD1. Germline V gene lookup returns CDR1 ENHRY and CDR2 SYGVKD. The CDR3 is 16 residues long. V shed 2 bases, J shed 5 bases, and the junction held 8 bases outside the gene matches. The CDR3 DNA sequence: TGTGCCATCAGTGAGCCAAGGACAGGGCACGATCAGCCCCAGCATTTT. It encodes CAISEPRTGHDQPQHF.

This clonotype was seen a few times. The chain uses TRBV7-9 and TRBJ2-7; D possibly matches TRBD1 or TRBD2 (7 bases each). The V gene lost 5 bases and the J gene lost 4 bases, with 18 bases spanning the gap. The germline gives CDR1 SEHNR, CDR2 FQNEAQ (reference sequence). The length of the CDR3 is 15 residues. In nucleotides, the CDR3 is TGTGCCAGCAGCCAAAAACAGGGGCGGGAGTACGAGCAGTACTTC. It specifies CASSQKQGREYEQYF. The variable domain in full, completed from reference TRBV7-9 and TRBJ2-7, reads DTGVSQNPRHKITKRGQNVTFRCDPISEHNRLYWYRQTLGQGPEFLTYFQNEAQLEKSRLLSDRFSAERPKGSFSTLEIQRTEQGDSAMYLCASSQKQGREYEQYFGPGTRLTVT.

Ten or more counts support this clonotype. The DNA for the CDR3 is TGTGCCAGCAGTCGACAGGCAGCTAACTATGGCTACACCTTC. The encoded protein is CASSRQAANYGYTF. The J gene is TRBJ1-2, the V gene TRBV12-3 or TRBV12-4; D may be TRBD1 (6 bases). CDR3 length: 14 amino acids. The ends were cut back, 5 bases at V and 0 bases at J, with 10 bases in the middle.

This clonotype was observed once. The V call is TRBV25-1, the J call TRBJ2-1; maybe TRBD2 (7 bases). The V and J ends lost 5 bases and 9 bases respectively, with 20 bases between them. Germline CDR1 is MGHDK and CDR2 is SYGVNS. The CDR3 runs to 15 residues. The CDR3 nucleotides read TGTGCCAGCAGTTACCGGCTTGGGGGAGGGGGTGAGCAGTTCTTC. Amino acids: CASSYRLGGGGEQFF.

This clonotype came up a few times. This rearrangement joins TRBV11-2 to TRBJ1-6; D call uncertain. Germline lookup yields CDR1 SGHAT and CDR2 FQNNGV. Trimming took 5 bases from V and 4 from J, leaving 18 bases between them. The CDR3 sequence is 17 residues long. Here the CDR3 DNA reads TGTGCCAGCAGCGAAGAGGTTTTGCGTCCATATAATTCACCCCTCCACTTT. It is translated as CASSEEVLRPYNSPLHF.

The CDR3 region is CASSQRVGTEAFF. CDR3 DNA: TGTGCCAGCAGTCAGAGGGTTGGCACTGAAGCTTTCTTT. The rearrangement links TRBV7-2 to TRBJ1-1; D unresolved. Between the trimmed V and J ends, which lost 6 bases and 4 bases, there was a span of 12 bases. This CDR3 has 13 residues. Germline CDR1 SGHTA, CDR2 FQGNSA.

The chain recombines TRBV2 with TRBJ2-1, with D hard to call. With 5 bases removed from V and 3 bases from J, the gap between germline ends came to 8 bases. The CDR3 is 13 residues long. The germline V gene has CDR1 SNHLY and CDR2 FYNNEI. CDR3 sequence (DNA): TGTGCCAGCAGTTATGGGAACTACAATGAGCAGTTCTTC. Residues: CASSYGNYNEQFF.

This clonotype was observed a handful of times. This sequence joins TRBV7-2 and TRBJ2-7; TRBD1 aligns across 7 bases. The CDR3 is 14 amino acids. V dropped 3 bases and J dropped 3; count of bases not matched to a gene: 5. CDR1 SGHTA and CDR2 FQGNSA come from the germline V gene. The CDR3: CASSLVQGIYEQYF. CDR3 sequence (DNA): TGTGCCAGCAGCTTGGTACAGGGGATCTACGAGCAGTACTTC.

This chain links TRBV7-3 with TRBJ2-1; D unresolved. V gave up 2 bases and J gave up 5 bases, with 10 bases separating them. Germline values: CDR1 SGHTA, CDR2 FQGTGA. The CDR3 runs to 14 residues. CDR3 in amino acids: CASSLEPVDNEQFF. CDR3 coding DNA: TGTGCCAGCAGCTTAGAGCCCGTAGACAATGAGCAGTTCTTC. The complete variable domain, with remaining parts taken from reference TRBV7-3 and TRBJ2-1, reads GAGVSQTPSNKVTEKGKYVELRCDPISGHTALYWYRQSLGQGPEFLIYFQGTGAADDSGLPNDRFFAVRPEGSVSTLKIQRTERGDSAVYLCASSLEPVDNEQFFGPGTRLTVL.

Notes on this clonotype: In this CDR3 the conserved last residue, phenylalanine or tryptophan, is missing, so a read error is likely. The CDR3 DNA sequence: TGTGCCAGCTCTTCGGGAACAGACACTTCTAACTATGGCTACACCTCC. The encoded protein is CASSSGTDTSNYGYTS. The rearrangement links TRBV19 to TRBJ1-2; D is unresolved. This CDR3 is 16 amino acids long. The germline V gene has CDR1 LNHDA and CDR2 SQIVND (reference sequence). Deletions cut 9 bases from V and 0 bases from J, with 20 bases between.

V is TRBV28 and J is TRBJ1-2, with no clear D. Germline CDR1 MDHEN, CDR2 SYDVKM. CDR3 length equals 14 residues. V was shortened by 3 bases and J by 0 bases, with 8 bases between the two germline ends. DNA of the CDR3: TGTGCCAGCAGTTTCCAGGTGCCTAACTATGGCTACACCTTC. Translated, it gives CASSFQVPNYGYTF.

Many counts were recorded for this clonotype. The chain joins TRBV15 to TRBJ2-7, with TRBD2 matching 7 bases. The V segment lost 1 base and the J segment 4 bases; nucleotides outside the gene matches: 4. The CDR3 is 14 residues long. Germline V CDR1 and CDR2: LNHNV, YYDKDF (reference sequence). The CDR3, as DNA: TGTGCCACCAGCAGAGTCGGCGGGAGTTACGAGCAGTACTTC. Encoded protein: CATSRVGGSYEQYF.

In the case of this clonotype: The junction shows a germline mismatch at one end, possibly a read error. The chain recombines TRBV2 with TRBJ2-5; D remains ambiguous. In germline, CDR1 is SNHLY, CDR2 FYNNEI. The length of the CDR3 is 14 residues. The CDR3 DNA follows: TGTGCCAGCAGTTTATCCAGCAGGCGAGAGATCCAGTACTTC. Its translation is CASSLSSRREIQYF.

This clonotype was seen a few times. The chain recombines TRBV7-9 with TRBJ1-1, with TRBD1 identical over 8 bases. Trimming at V came to 5 bases and at J to 4 bases, leaving 6 bases not matched to a gene. The germline gives CDR1 SEHNR, CDR2 FQNEAQ (reference sequence). The CDR3 contains 14 residues. The CDR3 here is CASSLAGGATEAFF. The CDR3, as DNA: TGTGCCAGCAGCCTGGCAGGGGGCGCCACTGAAGCTTTCTTT.

With respect to this clonotype: This may be a read error, as it is one base from a much larger clone. The rearrangement joins TRBV20-1 to TRBJ2-7, with D perhaps TRBD1 (5 bases). CDR3 length: 15 amino acids. In germline, CDR1 is DFQATT, CDR2 SNEGSKA (reference sequence). With 5 bases removed from V and 0 bases from J, the gap between germline ends came to 17 bases. CDR3 in amino acids: CSAYTRQNCSYEQYF. The CDR3 nucleotides are TGCAGTGCTTATACCCGACAGAATTGCTCCTACGAGCAGTACTTC.

Concerning this clonotype: With a much larger clone just one base away, this may be a read error. This sequence joins TRBV19 and TRBJ1-3, with TRBD1 matching 7 bases. The CDR3 sequence is 16 residues long. CDR1 LNHDA and CDR2 SQIVND come from the germline V gene (reference sequence). The CDR3 reads CAGSMLGQINGNTIYF. In DNA, the CDR3 is TGTGCCGGTAGTATGTTGGGACAGATTAATGGAAACACCATATATTTT.

This clonotype has ten or more counts. The gene calls are TRBV20-1 and TRBJ1-2, with TRBD1 identical over 7 bases. The germline CDR1 and CDR2 sequences are DFQATT and SNEGSKA (reference sequence). The CDR3 is made up of 14 amino acids. The V gene end was trimmed by 3 bases and the J gene end by 2 bases; junction bases not matched to a gene: 6. The CDR3 region is CSARTQGSNYGYTF. The CDR3, as DNA: TGCAGTGCTAGGACACAGGGGAGCAACTATGGCTACACCTTC.

With regard to this clonotype: Being one base from a much bigger clone, this may be a read error. The rearrangement uses TRBV29-1 and TRBJ1-6; no clear D gene. Per the germline V gene, CDR1 is SQVTM and CDR2 is ANQGSEA. Deletions cut 0 bases from V and 5 bases from J, with 23 bases between. The CDR3 contains 19 residues. Here the CDR3 DNA reads TGCAGCGTTGAAGATGTTCCGACAACGGACCGATATGATAATTCACCCCTCCACTTT. It codes for CSVEDVPTTDRYDNSPLHF. Full variable domain (outside the CDR3, taken from reference TRBV29-1 and TRBJ1-6): SAVISQKPSRDICQRGTSLTIQCQVDSQVTMMFWYRQQPGQSLTLIATANQGSEATYESGFVIDKFPISRPNLTFSTLTVSNMSPEDSSIYLCSVEDVPTTDRYDNSPLHFGNGTRLTVT.

This clonotype was seen ten or more times. The J gene is TRBJ1-5, the V gene TRBV20-1; D may be TRBD1 (5 bases). Germline V gene sequence: CDR1 DFQATT, CDR2 SNEGSKA (reference sequence). The CDR3 runs 13 residues. Trimming pared 3 bases from V and 6 bases from J, leaving 12 bases between. The CDR3 spells CSASLQGTQPQHF. The CDR3 bases are TGCAGTGCTAGTTTACAAGGGACTCAGCCCCAGCATTTT.

The chain combines TRBV2 with TRBJ1-2; D not certain. CDR1 is SNHLY, CDR2 FYNNEI, per germline. The CDR3 sequence is 11 residues long. The CDR3: CALRQDYGYTF. In DNA, the CDR3 is TGTGCTTTAAGGCAGGACTATGGCTACACCTTC.

This clonotype was found a few times. A much larger clone lies a single base off, so this may be a read error. The genes are TRBV19 and TRBJ2-5, with D possibly being TRBD2 (6 bases). Germline loops: CDR1 LNHDA, CDR2 SQIVND (reference sequence). The CDR3 is 13 amino acids. The germline V and J ends were trimmed by 3 bases and 5 bases, with 10 bases remaining between them. The CDR3 region has the DNA TGTGCCAGTAGTATGCGGGACTGGGAGACCCAGTACTTC. This gives the protein CASSMRDWETQYF.

This clonotype was recorded many times. The rearrangement uses TRBV7-2 and TRBJ2-7; D ambiguous. The germline V gene encodes CDR1 SGHTA and CDR2 FQGNSA. Trimming cost V 4 bases and J 3 bases, with 7 bases left between them. There are 12 residues in the CDR3. The CDR3 sequence is CASSSNNYEQYF. In nucleotides, the CDR3 is TGTGCCAGCAGCTCCAACAACTACGAGCAGTACTTC.